The 15 T cell receptor beta chains below all came from one sample that was sequenced in a study of identical twins. TCRdb ran MiXCR on the 5' RACE reads and lists one entry per CDR3 protein. The table lists approximately 890,000 distinct CDR3 sequences, roughly an eighth of them singletons. The same sample was also used in a study of yellow fever vaccine responses in identical twins.

The sequencing sample was made of PBMCs. The source is a young woman in good health.

This clonotype appeared many times. The rearrangement uses TRBV5-5 and TRBJ1-1; no clear D. Trimming removed 4 bases from V and 0 bases from J, with 7 bases in between. Germline CDR1 SGHKS, CDR2 YYEKEE (reference sequence). The CDR3 loop spans 13 amino acids. In nucleotides, the CDR3 is TGTGCCAGCAGCCCGGACGTGAACACTGAAGCTTTCTTT. Protein: CASSPDVNTEAFF.

This clonotype was observed a few times. The gene calls are TRBV4-2 and TRBJ2-5; TRBD2 aligns across 11 bases. The CDR3 has 16 residues. Germline CDR1 is LGHNA and CDR2 is YNFKEQ. The trim removed 0 bases at V and 4 bases at J, leaving 4 bases unmatched. CDR3 in DNA: TGTGCCAGCAGCCAAGAGGCTAGCGGGAGGCGAGAGACCCAGTACTTC. Translating it yields CASSQEASGRRETQYF.

This clonotype came up many times. The rearrangement uses TRBV27 and TRBJ1-4; D not certain. The CDR3 runs 12 residues. V dropped 4 bases and J dropped 8 bases, with 8 bases sitting between them. CDR1 is MNHEY, CDR2 SMNVEV, per germline (reference sequence). Here the CDR3 DNA reads TGTGCCAGCAGTTACCCCGGAGAAAAACTGTTTTTT. Translated: CASSYPGEKLFF.

The chain carries TRBV28 and TRBJ1-1, with D perhaps TRBD1 (5 bases). The V and J ends lost 7 bases and 3 bases respectively, with 15 bases between them. The CDR3 length is 14 residues. The germline gives CDR1 MDHEN, CDR2 SYDVKM. This chain's CDR3 is CASTLGQVYTEAFF. The CDR3 DNA is TGTGCCAGCACCCTGGGGCAGGTCTACACTGAAGCTTTCTTT.

About this clonotype: The junction and the germline gene differ at one end; a read error may be behind it. The V and J genes are TRBV12-3 or TRBV12-4 and TRBJ2-1; tentative D call: TRBD1 (7 bases). There are 19 residues in the CDR3. The CDR3, as DNA: TGTACCAGCAGTTTAAGTGACAGTCCGGAGGGGGCCGCCTACAATGAGCAGTTCTTC. It translates to CTSSLSDSPEGAAYNEQFF.

The J gene is TRBJ1-2, the V gene TRBV27; D is unresolved. The V and J ends lost 6 bases and 8 bases respectively, with 16 bases between them. Germline assignment: CDR1 MNHEY and CDR2 SMNVEV (reference sequence). CDR3 length: 13 residues. The CDR3 bases are TGTGCCAGCAGCAAGTGGCCCCAGCAGGGCTACACCTTC. It specifies CASSKWPQQGYTF.

This clonotype was observed a few times. The chain couples TRBV20-1 to TRBJ2-5; perhaps TRBD1 as D (5 bases). The CDR3 consists of 12 residues. Germline CDR1 and CDR2: DFQATT and SNEGSKA (reference sequence). V lost 4 bases and J 4 bases, leaving 10 bases between the germline ends. CDR3 nucleotides: TGCAGTGCTACAGGGCGAGGAGAGACCCAGTACTTC. As protein: CSATGRGETQYF.

This clonotype appeared a few times. DNA of the CDR3: TGTGCCATCGCCCGCCCGGGGGCCAACGTCCTGACTTTC. Amino acids: CAIARPGANVLTF. This chain joins TRBV12-3 or TRBV12-4 and TRBJ2-6, with D unclear. The CDR3 has 13 amino acids. Trimming pared 10 bases from V and 4 bases from J, leaving 11 bases between.

The V call is TRBV2, the J call TRBJ2-7; D gene unclear. The CDR3 covers 15 residues. Germline CDR1 SNHLY, CDR2 FYNNEI. Trimming left V 3 bases short and J 5 bases short, with 17 bases between. This CDR3 is CASSDRGVLAHEQYF. The CDR3 nucleotides read TGTGCCAGCAGTGACCGTGGGGTACTGGCGCACGAGCAGTACTTC.

This clonotype has only a few counts. The V gene is TRBV4-1, the J gene TRBJ2-2; TRBD2 matches 13 bases. The germline CDR1 and CDR2 sequences are MGHRA and YSYEKL. The CDR3 covers 19 residues. Trimming at V came to 4 bases and at J to 5 bases, leaving 13 bases not matched to a gene. CDR3 in DNA: TGCGCCAGCAGCCCCAGCTCACTAGCGGGGGGGCGTAGAACCGGGGAGCTGTTTTTT. It is translated as CASSPSSLAGGRRTGELFF.

This rearrangement joins TRBV24-1 to TRBJ2-5; 7 nucleotides match TRBD2. Trimming removed 6 bases from V and 4 bases from J; junction bases left unmatched: 7. This CDR3 contains 14 residues. Germline assignment: CDR1 KGHDR and CDR2 SFDVKD. CDR3 nucleotides: TGTGCCACCAGTCGTCCGGGGGGAGGAGAGACCCAGTACTTC. Amino acid sequence: CATSRPGGGETQYF.

V usage is TRBV4-1 and J usage is TRBJ2-2; D is unclear. Trimming took off 0 bases at V and 1 base at J, with 12 bases between the two ends. Germline V gives CDR1 MGHRA, CDR2 YSYEKL. This CDR3 is 17 amino acids long. CDR3 nucleotides: TGCGCCAGCAGCCAAGAAGGTAAAGCGTTGAACACCGGGGAGCTGTTTTTT. It specifies CASSQEGKALNTGELFF.

This clonotype was counted between two and nine times. This chain uses TRBV7-2 with TRBJ2-4; a possible D gene is TRBD2 (5 bases). This CDR3 has 12 amino acids. Trimming took 0 bases from V and 12 from J, leaving 9 bases between them. Germline assignment: CDR1 SGHTA and CDR2 FQGNSA. CDR3 nucleotide sequence: TGTGCCAGCAGCTTAGCGGGAGCGGCTCAGTACTTC. Its protein is CASSLAGAAQYF.

This clonotype was seen more than once but under ten times. This sequence joins TRBV12-3 or TRBV12-4 and TRBJ2-7, with 8 bases lining up with TRBD1. Trimming took 5 bases from V and 1 from J; bases not matched to a gene: 10. The CDR3 is made up of 16 amino acids. Here the CDR3 DNA reads TGTGCCAGCAGTAACGATATAGGACAGGGATCCTACGAGCAGTACTTC. Translating gives CASSNDIGQGSYEQYF.

The chain couples TRBV7-3 to TRBJ2-1; 13 bases are a match to TRBD2. The CDR3 contains 17 residues. Losses at the gene ends were 2 bases for V and 8 bases for J; bases not matched to a gene: 9. The germline V gene encodes CDR1 SGHTA and CDR2 FQGTGA. CDR3 sequence reads: CASSLGRTSGSRDEQFF. The CDR3 coding sequence is TGTGCCAGCAGCTTAGGCCGGACTAGCGGGAGTAGAGATGAGCAGTTCTTC.